Shown below are 29 T cell receptor beta chains from a single sample sequenced in a study of blood T cell repertoires in COVID-19. Repertoires were generated with immunoSEQ multiplex PCR, while TCRdb's copy carries only in-frame clones and drops some. The sample yields about 380,000 clones, about 90% seen once. The sequenced material came from PBMCs or T cells enriched from blood (not recorded which). All receptors come from a man aged 25-45 years who had recovered from COVID-19.

This clone has just a few counts. The rearrangement joins TRBV4-3 to TRBJ1-2; no firm D call. The V gene lost 0 bases and the J gene lost 4 bases, with 9 bases spanning the gap. The CDR3 covers 14 residues. Germline V lookup: CDR1 LGHNA, CDR2 YSLEER. This CDR3 reads CASSQDTRGYGYTF. The CDR3 DNA reads as TGCGCCAGCAGCCAAGACACCCGGGGCTATGGCTACACCTTC.

V usage is TRBV14 and J usage is TRBJ1-2; 8 nucleotides agree with TRBD1. Looked up from germline, CDR1 is SGHDN and CDR2 is FVKESK. This CDR3 is built from 13 residues. V lost 4 bases to trimming and J lost 3 bases; unmatched junction nucleotides: 1. For the CDR3, the DNA is TGTGCCAGCAGCCTACAGGGGGACTATGGCTACACCTTC. It codes for CASSLQGDYGYTF.

The J gene is TRBJ1-6, the V gene TRBV19; perhaps TRBD1 as D (5 bases). The CDR3 runs 17 residues. V lost 3 bases and J lost 0, with 12 bases in between. Per the germline V gene, CDR1 is LNHDA and CDR2 is SQIVND (reference sequence). CDR3 DNA: TGTGCCAGTAGTATGACACAGGAGAGCTCCTATAATTCACCCCTCCACTTT. Protein product: CASSMTQESSYNSPLHF. The variable domain in full, completed from reference TRBV19 and TRBJ1-6, reads DGGITQSPKYLFRKEGQNVTLSCEQNLNHDAMYWYRQDPGQGLRLIYYSQIVNDFQKGDIAEGYSVSREKKESFPLTVTSAQKNPTAFYLCASSMTQESSYNSPLHFGNGTRLTVT.

Remarks on this clone: This sample also contains other DNA sequences that code for the same CDR3. V is TRBV5-1 and J is TRBJ2-2; 9 bases line up with TRBD2. There are 15 residues in the CDR3. The J segment lost 1 base and the V segment lost 2 bases, leaving 0 bases of the junction unmatched. In germline, CDR1 is SGHRS, CDR2 YFSETQ. The CDR3 reads CASSLAGGNTGELFF. CDR3 sequence (DNA): TGCGCCAGCAGCTTAGCGGGGGGGAACACCGGGGAGCTGTTTTTT.

Comments on this clone: The sample holds other DNA sequences that translate to the same CDR3. In nucleotides, the CDR3 is TGTGCCAGCAGTCTAAGTGGTACTGAAGCTTTCTTT. Its protein is CASSLSGTEAFF. V gene TRBV6-5 combines with J gene TRBJ1-1; D ambiguous. The V and J ends lost 5 bases and 5 bases respectively, with 9 bases between them. The V gene's germline CDR1 is MNHEY and CDR2 SVGAGI. CDR3 length equals 12 residues.

The chain employs TRBV30 and TRBJ1-4; 11 bases line up with TRBD1. The V gene end was trimmed by 3 bases and the J gene end by 10 bases; junction bases not matched to a gene: 10. The germline gives CDR1 GTSNPN, CDR2 SVGIG (reference sequence). This CDR3 contains 15 residues. CDR3 coding DNA: TGTGCCTGGAGGGACAGGGGGCGAGACGTTGGAAAACTGTTTTTT. This translates into CAWRDRGRDVGKLFF.

The rearrangement uses TRBV14 and TRBJ1-2, with 10 bases fitting TRBD1. The germline V gene has CDR1 SGHDN and CDR2 FVKESK. This CDR3 comprises 16 residues. The J segment lost 4 bases and the V segment lost 2 bases, leaving 7 bases of the junction unmatched. The CDR3 DNA reads as TGTGCCAGCAGCCAACCCGGGACAGGGGTTGGCTATGGCTACACCTTC. Translated, it gives CASSQPGTGVGYGYTF.

The CDR3 here is CASRRWTESNTEAFF. The CDR3 DNA sequence: TGTGCCAGCAGGCGCTGGACAGAATCGAACACTGAAGCTTTCTTT. This chain uses TRBV6-5 with TRBJ1-1; a possible D gene is TRBD1 (6 bases). Germline assignment: CDR1 MNHEY and CDR2 SVGAGI. The V end was cut by 6 bases, the J end by 1 base, with 15 bases between. This CDR3 region has 15 residues.

The chain couples TRBV18 to TRBJ2-7; 8 bases map to TRBD2. Germline-derived CDR1 and CDR2 are KGHSH and LQKENI. This CDR3 comprises 16 residues. The trim removed 0 bases at V and 0 bases at J, leaving 4 bases unmatched. The CDR3 DNA is TGTGCCAGCTCACCACCCCGGGGGGGAATCTCCTACGAGCAGTACTTC. Translation: CASSPPRGGISYEQYF.

V and J are TRBV2 and TRBJ1-4; 8 bases map to TRBD1. The CDR3 spans 15 residues. From germline, CDR1 is SNHLY and CDR2 FYNNEI. Trimming cost V 1 base and J 4 bases; bases outside gene matches: 2. The CDR3 bases are TGTGCCAGCAGTGAAGGACAGGGGTTTAATGAAAAACTGTTTTTT. It encodes CASSEGQGFNEKLFF.

V usage is TRBV6-5 and J usage is TRBJ2-1; 15 bases are shared with TRBD2. The CDR3 is made up of 16 amino acids. The V gene end was trimmed by 4 bases and the J gene end by 8 bases; junction bases not matched to a gene: 6. CDR1 MNHEY and CDR2 SVGAGI come from the germline V gene. CDR3 DNA: TGTGCCAGCAGTTCACCGGGACTAGCGGGGGGTTATGAGCAGTTCTTC. Translation gives CASSSPGLAGGYEQFF.

This chain links TRBV11-2 with TRBJ1-4, with D possibly TRBD1 on 5 matching bases. The CDR3 runs 15 residues. V dropped 6 bases and J dropped 0 bases, with 11 bases sitting between them. Germline lookup yields CDR1 SGHAT and CDR2 FQNNGV. As DNA, the CDR3 is TGTGCCAGCAGTTATCCACAGGCAACTAATGAAAAACTGTTTTTT. Translation gives CASSYPQATNEKLFF.

The chain carries TRBV6-5 and TRBJ2-2, with 8 positions matching TRBD1. The V and J ends lost 2 bases and 1 base, in that order; junction bases with no gene match: 3. Looked up from germline, CDR1 is MNHEY and CDR2 is SVGAGI. This CDR3 contains 16 residues. In nucleotides, the CDR3 is TGTGCCAGCAGTTACCTTGGACAGGGGAACACCGGGGAGCTGTTTTTT. It specifies CASSYLGQGNTGELFF.

The chain uses TRBV7-9 and TRBJ2-5; 13 bases are shared with TRBD2. In germline, CDR1 is SEHNR, CDR2 FQNEAQ (reference sequence). This CDR3 has 17 residues. V trimming: 2 bases; J trimming: 7 bases; junction bases outside the gene matches: 10. The CDR3 loop is CASSLSGTSGVTATQYF. DNA of the CDR3: TGTGCCAGCAGCTTATCCGGGACTAGCGGGGTAACGGCGACCCAGTACTTC.

CDR3 nucleotides: TGCAGCGTTGCGGGGACAGGACTAATGAGGGGGTTCTTC. It encodes CSVAGTGLMRGFF. The chain couples TRBV29-1 to TRBJ2-1; TRBD1 aligns across 8 bases. CDR1 SQVTM and CDR2 ANQGSEA come from the germline V gene. The V gene end was trimmed by 4 bases and the J gene end by 15 bases; junction bases not matched to a gene: 14. There are 13 residues in the CDR3.

The chain recombines TRBV11-2 with TRBJ1-1; D might be TRBD1 (5 bases). Germline loops: CDR1 SGHAT, CDR2 FQNNGV. CDR3 length equals 13 residues. Trimming left V 4 bases short and J 6 bases short, with 12 bases between. CDR3 residues: CASSWTRQSEAFF. Written as DNA, the CDR3 is TGTGCCAGCAGCTGGACCCGACAGTCTGAAGCTTTCTTT.

The V call is TRBV11-2, the J call TRBJ2-7; D gene ambiguous. V gave up 1 base and J gave up 2 bases, with 12 bases separating them. The CDR3 consists of 15 residues. CDR1 and CDR2 (germline): SGHAT, FQNNGV. The DNA of the CDR3 is TGTGCCAGCAGCTTAGGTCCCGGGTCCCCCTACGAGCAGTACTTC. It is translated as CASSLGPGSPYEQYF.

V usage is TRBV4-1 and J usage is TRBJ1-5; TRBD1 agrees at 9 bases. Germline loops: CDR1 MGHRA, CDR2 YSYEKL. The CDR3 covers 15 residues. V lost 2 bases to trimming and J lost 6 bases; unmatched junction nucleotides: 5. The CDR3, as DNA: TGCGCCAGCAGCCAATCCGGACAGGGGAGTCAGCCCCAGCATTTT. Residues: CASSQSGQGSQPQHF.

V and J are TRBV5-6 and TRBJ2-3; D is ambiguous. Trimming left V 3 bases short and J 6 bases short, with 5 bases between. The CDR3 length is 11 residues. CDR1 and CDR2 from the germline V gene are SGHDT and YYEEEE. This CDR3 is CASSSRDTQYF. In DNA form, the CDR3 reads TGTGCCAGCAGCTCTAGGGATACGCAGTATTTT.

The V call is TRBV7-3, the J call TRBJ1-1; 11 bases match TRBD1. This CDR3 contains 15 residues. The V segment lost 4 bases and the J segment 4 bases; nucleotides outside the gene matches: 5. Per the germline V gene, CDR1 is SGHTA and CDR2 is FQGTGA. CDR3 in amino acids: CASSSGQGVSTEAFF. The DNA of the CDR3 is TGTGCCAGCAGCTCGGGACAGGGGGTTTCCACTGAAGCTTTCTTT.

The chain employs TRBV4-1 and TRBJ1-5; D may be TRBD1 (6 bases). Germline CDR1 reads MGHRA; CDR2 reads YSYEKL. V was cut by 4 bases and J by 4 bases, with 11 bases left in between. The CDR3 contains 14 residues. CDR3 region: CASSPPGVNQPQHF. The CDR3 nucleotides read TGCGCCAGCAGCCCGCCAGGGGTAAATCAGCCCCAGCATTTT.

V is TRBV2 and J is TRBJ1-4, with a possible D match to TRBD1 (6 bases). The CDR3 runs to 13 residues. Trimming removed 11 bases at V and 4 bases at J, with 14 bases between. Germline loops: CDR1 SNHLY, CDR2 FYNNEI. The CDR3 loop reads CASNTGNNEKLFF. CDR3 DNA: TGTGCCTCAAACACAGGGAATAATGAAAAACTGTTTTTT.

The rearrangement joins TRBV2 to TRBJ1-1; D is ambiguous. Between the trimmed V and J ends, which lost 1 base and 1 base, there was a span of 10 bases. This CDR3 is 15 amino acids long. Germline V gene sequence: CDR1 SNHLY, CDR2 FYNNEI. The CDR3 loop is CASSEEYIKNTEAFF. The CDR3 nucleotides are TGTGCCAGCAGTGAAGAGTACATAAAGAACACTGAAGCTTTCTTT.

This chain connects TRBV7-8 to TRBJ2-3, with TRBD1 matching 8 bases. With 8 bases clipped from V and 3 bases from J, the junction kept 7 bases outside the gene matches. This CDR3 is 14 amino acids long. Germline CDR1 and CDR2: SGHVS and FQNEAQ. The CDR3: CASRRQGLTDTQYF. CDR3 bases: TGTGCCAGCCGACGACAGGGGCTAACAGATACGCAGTATTTT.

This rearrangement joins TRBV11-1 to TRBJ1-1; 7 bases agree with TRBD1. Germline CDR1 SGHAT, CDR2 FQDESV (reference sequence). V trimming: 3 bases; J trimming: 7 bases; junction bases outside the gene matches: 2. CDR3 size: 12 residues. The CDR3 nucleotides are TGTGCCAGCAGCTTTGACAGGGATGAAGCTTTCTTT. As protein: CASSFDRDEAFF.

The genes are TRBV21-1 and TRBJ2-7; the tabulated D call, TRBD1, remains unverified against the DNA. TRBV21-1 corresponds to a pseudogene. The CDR3 length is 17 residues. The CDR3 protein is CASSKALCQGAAEEQYF. CDR3 nucleotides: TGTGCCAGCAGCAAAGCGCTTTGTCAGGGGGCGGCCGAGGAGCAGTACTTC.

The chain employs TRBV7-9 and TRBJ2-7; possibly TRBD1 for D (5 bases). There are 13 residues in the CDR3. Per the germline V gene, CDR1 is SEHNR and CDR2 is FQNEAQ (reference sequence). V was trimmed by 5 bases and J by 3 bases, leaving 11 bases between them. CDR3 region: CASSDSTFYEQYF. CDR3 nucleotide sequence: TGTGCCAGCAGCGACAGTACCTTCTACGAGCAGTACTTC. The full variable domain, with the rest looked up from reference TRBV7-9 and TRBJ2-7, is DTGVSQNPRHKITKRGQNVTFRCDPISEHNRLYWYRQTLGQGPEFLTYFQNEAQLEKSRLLSDRFSAERPKGSFSTLEIQRTEQGDSAMYLCASSDSTFYEQYFGPGTRLTVT.

In DNA, the CDR3 is TGTGCCAGCAGTTACCCTGGCGGGGGGGCCCGCGGGGAGCTGTTTTTT. This codes for CASSYPGGGARGELFF. The genes are TRBV6-2 or TRBV6-3 and TRBJ2-2, with 9 positions matching TRBD2. The germline V gene encodes CDR1 MNHEY and CDR2 SVGEGT. The junction had 8 bases not matched to a gene; V was cut back by 2 bases and J by 7 bases. The CDR3 totals 16 residues.

This chain connects TRBV5-1 to TRBJ1-3, with TRBD1 identical over 7 bases. There are 16 residues in the CDR3. Germline CDR1 SGHRS, CDR2 YFSETQ. V lost 0 bases to trimming and J lost 3 bases; unmatched junction nucleotides: 6. CDR3 DNA: TGCGCCAGCAGCTTGGCCGCGACAGGGAATGGAAACACCATATATTTT. Translating gives CASSLAATGNGNTIYF.